A single sample gave rise to the 22 T cell receptor beta chains below, sequenced in a study of blood T cell repertoires in COVID-19. Sequencing was performed with immunoSEQ multiplex PCR; in TCRdb, only in-frame clones are kept and a portion is missing. The profile shows around 70,000 clones, 87% of them singletons. Material for sequencing was peripheral blood. The receptors shown here come from an elderly woman with active or convalescent COVID-19.

The V and J genes are TRBV4-3 and TRBJ2-3; 7 bases agree with TRBD2. The CDR3 has 17 amino acids. CDR1 and CDR2 from the germline V gene are LGHNA and YSLEER. Trimming at V came to 0 bases and at J to 4 bases, leaving 10 bases not matched to a gene. CDR3: CASSQDRAGEGADTQYF. For the CDR3, the DNA is TGCGCCAGCAGCCAAGATCGGGCGGGGGAAGGCGCAGATACGCAGTATTTT.

V and J are TRBV4-3 and TRBJ1-1; perhaps TRBD1 as D (6 bases). Germline V gives CDR1 LGHNA, CDR2 YSLEER. V was pared by 1 base and J by 3 bases, with 15 bases between. The CDR3 covers 16 residues. CDR3 in DNA: TGCGCCAGCAGCCAAGCATTGGGGGCGCTTGACACTGAAGCTTTCTTT. Translating it yields CASSQALGALDTEAFF.

This clone turned up a few times. J is TRBJ1-1 and V is TRBV5-4, with no clear D. Germline lookup yields CDR1 SGHNT and CDR2 YYREEE (reference sequence). Trimming took 1 base from V and 1 from J, leaving 14 bases between them. This CDR3 has 16 amino acids. As DNA, the CDR3 is TGTGCCAGCAGCTTGCGGAGGAAGTGGGGGAACACTGAAGCTTTCTTT. Residues: CASSLRRKWGNTEAFF.

The chain couples TRBV10-2 to TRBJ1-2, with D maybe TRBD1 (5 bases). The V end lost 1 base, the J end lost 3 bases, and 18 bases lay between the germline ends. Germline V CDR1 and CDR2: WSHSY, SAAADI. CDR3 length equals 17 residues. CDR3 sequence: CASSEWHGRGGDYGYTF. CDR3 in DNA: TGCGCCAGCAGTGAGTGGCACGGAAGGGGCGGCGACTATGGCTACACCTTC.

This sequence joins TRBV19 and TRBJ2-1; possibly TRBD2 for D (6 bases). Germline CDR1 LNHDA, CDR2 SQIVND (reference sequence). Trimming left V 7 bases short and J 3 bases short, with 16 bases between. The CDR3 is 15 residues long. The CDR3 sequence: CASTYRGTVYNEQFF. As DNA, the CDR3 is TGTGCCAGTACTTACCGGGGGACCGTCTACAATGAGCAGTTCTTC.

The V call is TRBV4-3, the J call TRBJ2-3; TRBD2 agrees at 13 bases. After removal of 4 bases from V and 3 bases from J, the junction contained 4 bases not matched to a gene. This CDR3 is 16 amino acids long. Per germline, CDR1 LGHNA and CDR2 YSLEER. For the CDR3, the DNA is TGCGCCAGCAGCCTCCGGACTAGCGGGGGAACAGATACGCAGTATTTT. Its protein is CASSLRTSGGTDTQYF.

CDR3 sequence (DNA): TGTGCCAGCATTCCTAAGGGAGGGGTGAGGCGCAATCAGCCCCAGCATTTT. Translation gives CASIPKGGVRRNQPQHF. The chain carries TRBV21-1 and TRBJ1-5. TRBV21-1 is termed a pseudogene. CDR3 length: 17 residues.

V gene TRBV18 combines with J gene TRBJ1-5; D uncertain. With 1 base removed from V and 3 bases from J, the gap between germline ends came to 13 bases. The CDR3 contains 16 residues. Germline values: CDR1 KGHSH, CDR2 LQKENI. The CDR3 reads CASSPLLGDYNQPQHF. The CDR3 bases are TGTGCCAGCTCACCACTCCTCGGTGACTACAATCAGCCCCAGCATTTT.

The rearrangement joins TRBV2 to TRBJ1-6, with D possibly matching TRBD1 (6 bases). With 6 bases removed from V and 9 bases from J, the gap between germline ends came to 15 bases. Germline assignment: CDR1 SNHLY and CDR2 FYNNEI. The CDR3 runs 14 residues. CDR3 sequence reads: CASRGRGQISPLHF. The DNA of the CDR3 is TGTGCCAGCAGGGGGCGTGGACAGATTTCACCCCTCCACTTT.

This clone came up once. V and J are TRBV28 and TRBJ1-2, with a weak D call TRBD1 (6 bases). The CDR3 is 13 amino acids. The V and J ends lost 5 bases and 5 bases respectively, with 12 bases between them. Germline V gene lookup returns CDR1 MDHEN and CDR2 SYDVKM. The chain's CDR3 is CASSAGQKYGYTF. CDR3 bases: TGTGCCAGCAGTGCCGGACAGAAGTATGGCTACACCTTC.

The chain joins TRBV5-1 to TRBJ2-7; the D gene is possibly TRBD2 (6 bases). Germline CDR1 SGHRS, CDR2 YFSETQ. Trimming shortened V by 1 base and J by 1 base, and 12 bases separated the two germline ends. CDR3 size: 15 residues. The CDR3: CASSLMAGISYEQYF. The CDR3, as DNA: TGCGCCAGCAGCTTGATGGCGGGGATTTCCTACGAGCAGTACTTC.

The gene calls are TRBV3-1 (or the pseudogene TRBV3-2) and TRBJ2-1, with 8 bases identical to TRBD2. Germline trimming cut 4 bases from V and 9 bases from J; bases unmatched to any gene: 11. This CDR3 is built from 15 residues. Germline loops: CDR1 LGHDT, CDR2 YNNKEL (reference sequence). CDR3 sequence reads: CASSRDGTSMFEQFF. The CDR3 region has the DNA TGTGCCAGCAGCCGTGACGGGACTAGTATGTTTGAGCAGTTCTTC.

V usage is TRBV28 and J usage is TRBJ2-2; 8 bases fit TRBD1. The CDR3 length is 16 residues. V lost 5 bases, J lost 6 bases, and 11 bases stayed unmatched. In germline, CDR1 is MDHEN, CDR2 SYDVKM. This CDR3 reads CASSPPGQGAPGELFF. The CDR3 coding sequence is TGTGCCAGCAGTCCCCCAGGGCAGGGGGCCCCCGGGGAGCTGTTTTTT.

The gene calls are TRBV7-2 and TRBJ2-5; D is possibly TRBD2 (5 bases). This CDR3 is built from 15 residues. Germline V gene data show CDR1 as SGHTA and CDR2 as FQGNSA. Trimming removed 5 bases from V and 5 bases from J, with 18 bases in between. CDR3 protein: CASSPKFIARETQYF. The DNA for the CDR3 is TGTGCCAGCAGCCCAAAATTTATAGCGCGGGAGACCCAGTACTTC.

This chain links TRBV5-1 with TRBJ1-4, with TRBD1 identical over 7 bases. Germline-derived CDR1 and CDR2 are SGHRS and YFSETQ. The CDR3 is made up of 15 amino acids. Germline trimming cut 4 bases from V and 5 bases from J; bases unmatched to any gene: 8. The CDR3 sequence is CASSRRQGLNEKLFF. The CDR3, as DNA: TGCGCCAGCAGCCGAAGACAGGGTTTGAATGAAAAACTGTTTTTT.

This chain connects TRBV29-1 to TRBJ1-5; D not certain. The CDR3 is 13 residues long. V lost 4 bases, J lost 4 bases, and 11 bases lay in between. Per the germline V gene, CDR1 is SQVTM and CDR2 is ANQGSEA. The DNA for the CDR3 is TGCAGCGTTGTAGATTCGGGAAATCAGCCCCAGCATTTT. Translating gives CSVVDSGNQPQHF.

This chain joins TRBV4-3 and TRBJ1-2; D remains unclear. The CDR3 totals 14 residues. V gave up 0 bases and J gave up 1 base, with 6 bases separating them. Germline V gene lookup returns CDR1 LGHNA and CDR2 YSLEER. The CDR3 nucleotides are TGCGCCAGCAGCCAAGATCAACTTAACTATGGCTACACCTTC. Its translation: CASSQDQLNYGYTF.

V is TRBV7-8 and J is TRBJ2-2; TRBD2 aligns across 13 bases. The CDR3 is 19 residues long. The V and J ends lost 2 bases and 5 bases, in that order; junction bases with no gene match: 11. The germline CDR1 and CDR2 sequences are SGHVS and FQNEAQ. CDR3 DNA: TGTGCCAGCAGCTTAATGGGGACTAGCGGGGTGGTCGGGACCGGGGAGCTGTTTTTT. It yields the protein CASSLMGTSGVVGTGELFF. Full variable domain (missing parts from reference TRBV7-8 and TRBJ2-2): GAGVSQSPRYKVAKRGQDVALRCDPISGHVSLFWYQQALGQGPEFLTYFQNEAQLDKSGLPSDRFFAERPEGSVSTLKIQRTQQEDSAVYLCASSLMGTSGVVGTGELFFGEGSRLTVL.

The J gene is TRBJ1-1, the V gene TRBV5-1; 7 nucleotides align to TRBD1. V was clipped by 0 bases and J by 2 bases; unmatched bases: 4. The CDR3 contains 15 residues. Germline V gene lookup returns CDR1 SGHRS and CDR2 YFSETQ. CDR3 amino acids: CASSLAGTDNTEAFF. For the CDR3, the DNA is TGCGCCAGCAGCTTGGCCGGGACAGACAACACTGAAGCTTTCTTT.

The chain joins TRBV28 to TRBJ1-1; 11 positions match TRBD1. Germline CDR1 is MDHEN and CDR2 is SYDVKM. The CDR3 runs 17 residues. V shed 10 bases and J 4 bases; nucleotides not matched to a gene: 17. CDR3 nucleotide sequence: TGTGCCACCGAGTACCGGGACAGGGGGTGGCGGGGCACTGAAGCTTTCTTT. Translation gives CATEYRDRGWRGTEAFF.

This chain uses TRBV27 with TRBJ1-1, with D possibly matching TRBD1 (5 bases). V was clipped by 4 bases and J by 2 bases, with 14 bases between them. The germline gives CDR1 MNHEY, CDR2 SMNVEV (reference sequence). The CDR3 consists of 15 residues. For the CDR3, the DNA is TGTGCCAGCAGTTCGCAAGGAGGGGTTAACACTGAAGCTTTCTTT. Protein: CASSSQGGVNTEAFF.

The chain uses TRBV20-1 and TRBJ2-5; 9 nucleotides agree with TRBD2. Germline-derived CDR1 and CDR2 are DFQATT and SNEGSKA (reference sequence). This CDR3 is 14 amino acids long. Trimming cost V 3 bases and J 5 bases; bases outside gene matches: 7. Written as DNA, the CDR3 is TGCAGTGCTAGTCGCGGGGGGGCAGGGGAGACCCAGTACTTC. Its protein product is CSASRGGAGETQYF.